Below, one TCR beta chain is given with its context. The antigen is unknown. This record belongs to a study of OX40 agonist ivuxolimab in advanced cancers. Study findings and constraints: Expanded clones were, on average, more numerous among CD8+ T cells than CD4+.

This CDR3 is built from 12 residues. The germline CDR1 and CDR2 sequences are SQVTM and ANQGSEA. V was pared by 4 bases and J by 4 bases, with 8 bases between. Generated by immunoSEQ multiplex PCR, the TCRdb table keeps only in-frame clones and is missing some. The data contain 50,000 or so clones, approximately 80% of them singletons. This TCR derives from an adult with an advanced solid tumor such as melanoma, head and neck, liver or kidney cancer. Sequences were derived from CD4+ or CD8+ T cells sorted from blood, sampled in a trial of the OX40 agonist ivuxolimab. This rearrangement joins TRBV29-1 to TRBJ1-5, with unresolved D. Here the CDR3 DNA reads TGCAGCGTTGGAGATGTGAATCAGCCCCAGCATTTT. It specifies CSVGDVNQPQHF.